The 20 T cell receptor beta chains given below trace back to one sample, sequenced in a study of tumor-infiltrating lymphocytes in primary liver carcinoma. Constant-region priming of roughly 490 ng total RNA yielded TCR beta cDNA. Generation of the TCR beta libraries relied on three nested multiplex PCR rounds using slightly modified ARM-PCR. The first two PCR rounds used TRBV1-TRBV30 forward primers with a C-beta reverse primer, roughly 10 cycles each. TCRdb recomputed calls from the multiplex PCR reads with MiXCR, one row per CDR3 protein. The sample yields under 30,000 distinct CDR3 sequences, around 78% seen once. Scientists recovered RNA and DNA together from around 20-30 mg of unsorted bulk tissue. Source material: liver tumor tissue from sampling region 3. As for subset: tumor region T3, left-lateral pole. These receptors all come from a man in his forties with primary liver carcinoma and hepatitis B virus infection.

A word on this clonotype: The conserved closing phenylalanine or tryptophan is absent in this CDR3, likely reflecting a read error. The rearrangement joins TRBV4-2 to TRBJ2-1; D is unclear. CDR1 is LGHNA, CDR2 YNFKEQ, per germline. The CDR3 totals 13 residues. CDR3 residues: CPSSQAPVNEQFL. The CDR3, as DNA: TGTCCCAGCAGCCAAGCCCCGGTGAATGAGCAGTTCCTC.

The J gene is TRBJ2-1, the V gene TRBV6-5; no definite D call. Trimming removed 5 bases from V and 9 bases from J, with 20 bases in between. The CDR3 runs 15 residues. Germline assignment: CDR1 MNHEY and CDR2 SVGAGI. The CDR3 DNA is TGTGCCAGCAGTCACGGAAGCAACTCTAACATTGAGCAGTTCTTC. The encoded protein is CASSHGSNSNIEQFF.

This clonotype was seen only once. The junction and the germline gene differ at one end; a read error may be behind it. The chain links TRBV4-2 to TRBJ2-3; D possibly matches TRBD1 or TRBD2 (5 bases each). From germline, CDR1 is LGHNA and CDR2 YNFKEQ. This CDR3 has 16 residues. CDR3 protein: CASKQQSGASGDTRYF. As DNA, the CDR3 is TGTGCCAGCAAGCAACAGTCCGGGGCCTCCGGGGATACGCGGTATTTT.

Many counts were recorded for this clonotype. The chain uses TRBV5-6 and TRBJ2-2; no firm D call. CDR1 SGHDT and CDR2 YYEEEE come from the germline V gene. CDR3 size: 15 residues. Between the trimmed V and J ends, which lost 0 bases and 4 bases, there was a span of 10 bases. The CDR3 nucleotides read TGTGCCAGCAGCTTGGCACCCAGAGTCACCGGGGAGCTGTTTTTT. Protein: CASSLAPRVTGELFF.

This clonotype was found once. Because it lacks the conserved phenylalanine or tryptophan at the end, this CDR3 is likely a read error. The V gene is TRBV5-1, the J gene TRBJ2-3, with TRBD2 matching 8 bases. CDR1 and CDR2 from the germline V gene are SGHRS and YFSETQ. There are 16 residues in the CDR3. CDR3 nucleotides: TGCGCTAGCTGCTTGGGAGCGGGGGATTGGGGAGATACGCAGTATTCT. Its protein is CASCLGAGDWGDTQYS.

In the case of this clonotype: One end of the junction fails to match germline, which may point to a read error. The gene calls are TRBV6-6 and TRBJ2-2; D is perhaps TRBD1 or TRBD2 (5 bases each). The CDR3 is made up of 14 amino acids. CDR1 MNHNY and CDR2 SVGAGI come from the germline V gene (reference sequence). The CDR3 sequence is CAATTLGVTGELFF. The CDR3 DNA reads as TGTGCCGCCACCACCCTGGGGGTCACCGGGGAACTGTTTTTT.

As regards this clonotype: One end of the junction is discordant with germline, which a read error may explain. This CDR3 reads CASSLWGGADIVKNIQHF. The CDR3 DNA sequence: TGTGCCAGCAGTTTATGGGGTGGGGCGGACATAGTCAAAAACATTCAGCATTTC. The chain is built from TRBV12-3 or TRBV12-4 and TRBJ2-4, with TRBD1 as a possible D gene (5 bases). The CDR3 sequence is 18 residues long.

This clonotype has a single count. The conserved phenylalanine or tryptophan normally closing the CDR3 is absent here, so this likely arose from a read error. The V gene is TRBV12-3 or TRBV12-4, the J gene TRBJ2-7, with 11 positions matching TRBD1. The CDR3 spans 15 residues. The CDR3 DNA reads as TGCGCCAACAGTATGGGGACAGGGGGGTCCTACGAGCAGTACCTC. Translated: CANSMGTGGSYEQYL.

Concerning this clonotype itself: A junction boundary mismatches the germline segment, possibly from a read error. The J gene is TRBJ2-6, the V gene TRBV24-1; 8 bases map to TRBD1. Germline CDR1 KGHDR, CDR2 SFDVKD. The CDR3 consists of 18 residues. The CDR3 protein is CATTDTGTGDSWANVLTF. CDR3 DNA: TGTGCCACCACTGATACCGGGACAGGTGACTCATGGGCCAACGTCCTGACTTTC.

This clonotype was counted a few times. The chain carries TRBV9 and TRBJ2-1; perhaps TRBD2 as D (6 bases). The germline V and J ends were trimmed by 0 bases and 8 bases, with 12 bases remaining between them. The germline CDR1 and CDR2 sequences are SGDLS and YYNGEE. CDR3 length equals 14 residues. CDR3 residues: CASSVAGRIHEQFF. DNA of the CDR3: TGTGCCAGCAGCGTAGCGGGGAGGATCCATGAGCAGTTCTTC.

Concerning this clonotype itself: This likely comes from a read error, as the CDR3 has no conserved phenylalanine or tryptophan at its end. This rearrangement joins TRBV4-2 to TRBJ1-5; a possible D gene is TRBD1 (5 bases). This CDR3 contains 19 residues. The germline gives CDR1 LGHNA, CDR2 YNFKEQ. V was cut by 2 bases and J by 0 bases, with 20 bases left in between. The CDR3 DNA reads as TGTGCCAGCAGCCAAAGGGAGGGGTCGGGACGGCTTAGCAATCAGCCCCAGCATATT. This translates into CASSQREGSGRLSNQPQHI.

In regard to this clonotype: Sequence at one end of the junction differs from germline and may be a read error. The V gene is TRBV24-1, the J gene TRBJ2-1, with D perhaps matching TRBD2 (6 bases). The CDR3 extends over 17 amino acids. Germline CDR1 is KGHDR and CDR2 is SFDVKD. The CDR3, as DNA: TGTGCCTCCAGTGGAACGGGCGGGACGAGCTCCTACAATGAGCAGTTCTTC. This encodes CASSGTGGTSSYNEQFF.

This clonotype was detected once. One end of the junction does not line up with germline, which may come from a read error. The gene calls are TRBV11-2 and TRBJ2-5; maybe TRBD2 (5 bases). The CDR3 is made up of 18 amino acids. Germline CDR1 SGHAT, CDR2 FQNNGV. The CDR3 sequence is CASSSARLALGKKEIQYF. For the CDR3, the DNA is TGTGCCAGCAGTTCAGCGAGGCTAGCCCTGGGAAAAAAGGAGATCCAGTACTTC. The full variable domain, its missing parts supplied by reference TRBV11-2 and TRBJ2-5, is EAGVAQSPRYKIIEKRQSVAFWCNPISGHATLYWYQQILGQGPKLLIQFQNNGVVDDSQLPKDRFSAERLKGVDSTLKIQPAKLEDSAVYLCASSSARLALGKKEIQYFGPGTRLLVL.

This clonotype was found many times. Here the CDR3 reads CASSLGTLNIQYF. The DNA of the CDR3 is TGCGCCAGCAGCTTGGGGACATTAAACATTCAGTACTTC. J is TRBJ2-4 and V is TRBV5-1, with a possible D match to TRBD1 (5 bases). Trimming left V 0 bases short and J 6 bases short, with 7 bases between. This CDR3 contains 13 residues. Germline loops: CDR1 SGHRS, CDR2 YFSETQ.

With respect to this clonotype: The junction and the germline gene differ at one end; a read error may be behind it. The V gene is TRBV7-9, the J gene TRBJ2-2, with D perhaps TRBD1 (6 bases). CDR3 length equals 14 residues. Germline V gene lookup returns CDR1 SEHNR and CDR2 FQNEAQ (reference sequence). In DNA, the CDR3 is TGTGCCAGCAACTTAGTCCAGGGGACCGGGGAACTGTTTTTT. It is translated as CASNLVQGTGELFF.

In the case of this clonotype: Since no conserved phenylalanine or tryptophan closes the CDR3, a read error is the likely cause. The chain uses TRBV4-3 and TRBJ2-2, with D tentatively TRBD1 or TRBD2 (5 bases each). The ends were cut back, 0 bases at V and 10 bases at J, with 9 bases in the middle. This CDR3 region has 13 residues. Germline V CDR1 and CDR2: LGHNA, YSLEER. The CDR3 bases are TGCGCCAGCAGCCAAGATTTGGGGGTGGAGCTGTTTTAC. The encoded protein is CASSQDLGVELFY.

In regard to this clonotype: At one end the junction does not follow the germline gene, possibly because of a read error. This rearrangement joins TRBV5-5 to TRBJ2-1; 8 nucleotides align to TRBD1. The CDR3 loop spans 15 amino acids. Looked up from germline, CDR1 is SGHKS and CDR2 is YYEKEE (reference sequence). CDR3 loop: CACSPGQGSYNLQFF. CDR3 in DNA: TGTGCCTGCAGCCCTGGACAGGGTTCCTACAATCTGCAGTTCTTC.

The CDR3 DNA reads as TGTGCCAGCTGCCAAACCCCTGGCGGGGGGAAAGAGACCCGATACTTC. Amino acid sequence: CASCQTPGGGKETRYF. The chain has TRBV11-2 and TRBJ2-5; TRBD2 matches at 8 bases. Germline V gene lookup returns CDR1 SGHAT and CDR2 FQNNGV. V shed 8 bases and J 14 bases; nucleotides not matched to a gene: 25. The CDR3 spans 16 residues.

With regard to this clonotype: Mismatch with germline at one junction end may stem from a read error. The genes are TRBV6-6 and TRBJ2-7; D could derive from TRBD1 or TRBD2 (6 bases each). From germline, CDR1 is MNHNY and CDR2 SVGAGI (reference sequence). The CDR3 loop spans 14 amino acids. DNA of the CDR3: TGTGCCAGCAGTTACGTAGGGGGGACCTACGAGCAGCACTTC. It yields the protein CASSYVGGTYEQHF.

This clonotype was seen once. A junction boundary mismatches the germline segment, possibly from a read error. This chain uses TRBV6-1 with TRBJ2-1, with 14 positions matching TRBD2. CDR3 size: 16 residues. Per the germline V gene, CDR1 is MNHNS and CDR2 is SASEGT. The CDR3 region has the DNA TGTGTCAGCAATGGAGCGACTAGCGGGAGGGGGCGGGAGCAGTTCTTC. This encodes CVSNGATSGRGREQFF.